One sample yielded the 9 T cell receptor beta chains listed below, sequenced in a study of human T cells and chemical hapten exposure. Time point described: patch test 2, 6 weeks after DPC sensitization. Described treatment: therapeutic diphenylcyclopropenone sensitization with weekly scalp DPC. MiXCR, applied by TCRdb to the RACE reads, yields one record per CDR3 protein. The repertoire holds under 75,000 distinct CDR3 sequences, about 8% seen once, with nearly 3.5% in the top ten. The specimen was whole blood, collected in connection with sensitization to the hapten diphenylcyclopropenone (DPC). The receptors here all came from a woman in her forties or fifties with alopecia areata. Some clones in this sample may be carry-over from other donors' samples.

The CDR3 nucleotides are TGTGCCAGCAGCCTATCGTCCGGTCACGAGCAGTACTTC. This gives the protein CASSLSSGHEQYF. The chain carries TRBV4-2 and TRBJ2-7; D is uncertain. V lost 4 bases to trimming and J lost 5 bases, with 12 bases between them. This CDR3 spans 13 amino acids. Per the germline V gene, CDR1 is LGHNA and CDR2 is YNFKEQ.

This clonotype appeared many times. V gene TRBV20-1 combines with J gene TRBJ2-3; D is undetermined. Germline CDR1 is DFQATT and CDR2 is SNEGSKA (reference sequence). The CDR3 contains 14 residues. Trimming pared 6 bases from V and 0 bases from J, leaving 13 bases between. The CDR3 sequence is CSAGKQFSTDTQYF. CDR3 in DNA: TGCAGTGCAGGCAAACAGTTTAGCACAGATACGCAGTATTTT.

The table lists this clonotype with many counts. The chain carries TRBV24-1 and TRBJ1-5; D unclear. This CDR3 region has 14 residues. The V gene's germline CDR1 is KGHDR and CDR2 SFDVKD. Trimming left V 4 bases short and J 8 bases short, with 14 bases between. For the CDR3, the DNA is TGTGCCACCAGTGACCCGGCCCAGTTCGAGCCCCAGCATTTT. Residues: CATSDPAQFEPQHF.

Ten or more counts support this clonotype. This chain links TRBV2 with TRBJ2-3; 7 bases line up with TRBD1. Germline CDR1 reads SNHLY; CDR2 reads FYNNEI. Trimming took 7 bases from V and 0 from J; bases not matched to a gene: 4. The CDR3 extends over 14 amino acids. CDR3 sequence (DNA): TGTGCCAGCAACCGACAGGGTAGCACAGATACGCAGTATTTT. Its translation: CASNRQGSTDTQYF. The entire variable domain, with the rest obtained from reference TRBV2 and TRBJ2-3, is as follows: EPEVTQTPSHQVTQMGQEVILRCVPISNHLYFYWYRQILGQKVEFLVSFYNNEISEKSEIFDDQFSVERPDGSNFTLKIRSTKLEDSAMYFCASNRQGSTDTQYFGPGTRLTVL.

In its sample, this clonotype was seen many times. The chain uses TRBV9 and TRBJ1-6; TRBD1 aligns across 9 bases. The CDR3 runs 15 residues. The ends lost 4 bases at V and 7 bases at J; junction bases unmatched: 6. Germline V lookup: CDR1 SGDLS, CDR2 YYNGEE. CDR3 coding DNA: TGTGCCAGCAGCCCGGACAGGGGCCGCAATTCACCCCTCCACTTT. This translates into CASSPDRGRNSPLHF. The whole variable domain, filled in from reference TRBV9 and TRBJ1-6, reads DSGVTQTPKHLITATGQRVTLRCSPRSGDLSVYWYQQSLDQGLQFLIQYYNGEERAKGNILERFSAQQFPDLHSELNLSSLELGDSALYFCASSPDRGRNSPLHFGNGTRLTVT.

In nucleotides, the CDR3 is TGTGCCAGCTCACGGGAGCCATCTAACACAGATACGCAGTATTTT. This translates into CASSREPSNTDTQYF. The rearrangement links TRBV18 to TRBJ2-3; TRBD2 is a possible D gene (5 bases). Trimming shortened V by 4 bases and J by 2 bases, and 13 bases separated the two germline ends. The germline gives CDR1 KGHSH, CDR2 LQKENI. The CDR3 has 15 amino acids.

This clonotype has ten or more counts. This CDR3 is CASSEGQGLTDTQYF. The CDR3 bases are TGTGCCAGCAGTGAAGGACAGGGTCTCACAGATACGCAGTATTTT. The V and J genes are TRBV2 and TRBJ2-3; TRBD1 agrees at 7 bases. This CDR3 contains 15 residues. Trimming took 1 base from V and 2 from J; bases not matched to a gene: 3. Germline CDR1 is SNHLY and CDR2 is FYNNEI.

The chain combines TRBV7-2 with TRBJ2-2; 9 bases line up with TRBD1. V shed 5 bases and J 4 bases; nucleotides not matched to a gene: 2. The CDR3 has 14 amino acids. Germline loops: CDR1 SGHTA, CDR2 FQGNSA. CDR3 loop: CASSRTGVTGELFF. The CDR3 nucleotides are TGTGCCAGCAGCCGGACAGGGGTCACCGGGGAGCTGTTTTTT. Looking up the rest from reference TRBV7-2 and TRBJ2-2 gives the full variable domain: GAGVSQSPSNKVTEKGKDVELRCDPISGHTALYWYRQSLGQGLEFLIYFQGNSAPDKSGLPSDRFSAERTGGSVSTLTIQRTQQEDSAVYLCASSRTGVTGELFFGEGSRLTVL.

This sequence joins TRBV12-3 or TRBV12-4 and TRBJ2-1; perhaps TRBD2 as D (5 bases). The CDR3 loop spans 14 amino acids. V lost 5 bases and J lost 5, with 13 bases in between. The CDR3 here is CASSPSKRHNEQFF. For the CDR3, the DNA is TGTGCCAGCAGTCCCTCGAAGCGGCACAATGAGCAGTTCTTC.